Below, one T cell receptor (beta chain) is given with its context. CDR3 length: 15 residues. The ends lost 0 bases at V and 12 bases at J; junction bases unmatched: 7. The V gene's germline CDR1 is SGHKS and CDR2 YYEKEE (reference sequence). Assay: immunoSEQ multiplex PCR; the TCRdb copy retains only in-frame clones and omits some. The sample holds approximately 350,000 clones, approximately 91% seen once. The data stem from a study of blood T cell repertoires in COVID-19. The rearrangement links TRBV5-5 to TRBJ2-1; TRBD2 matches 12 bases. Sequencing input: peripheral blood. The origin of this receptor is a woman in her 70s with COVID-19, enrolled during active disease. CDR3 protein: CASSLVSSGGALQFF. The CDR3, as DNA: TGTGCCAGCAGCTTGGTGTCTAGCGGGGGGGCACTGCAGTTCTTC.